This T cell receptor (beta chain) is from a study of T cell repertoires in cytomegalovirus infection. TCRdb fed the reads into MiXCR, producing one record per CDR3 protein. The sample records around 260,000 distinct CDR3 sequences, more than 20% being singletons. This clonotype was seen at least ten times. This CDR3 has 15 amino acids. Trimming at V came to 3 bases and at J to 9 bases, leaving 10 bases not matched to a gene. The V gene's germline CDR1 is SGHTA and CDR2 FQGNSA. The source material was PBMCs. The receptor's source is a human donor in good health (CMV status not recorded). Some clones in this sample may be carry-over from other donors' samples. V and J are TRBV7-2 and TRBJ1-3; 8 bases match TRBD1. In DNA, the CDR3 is TGTGCCAGCAGCTTTCTCCAGGGGGCTCGGAGCACCATATATTTT. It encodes CASSFLQGARSTIYF.